The source of this T cell receptor (beta chain) is a study of blood T cells in healthy people across ages (dated by TCRdb to the mid-2010s). Describing the broader study: Template switching captured roughly one uniquely barcoded TCR beta cDNA molecule per two T cells in model experiments. Age-related changes in TCR beta repertoire diversity were measured in the study by deep sequencing normalized with unique cDNA molecular identifiers. The donors were divided into four age groups: young (average around 15 years), middle-aged (around 41), aged (around 59) and long-lived (around 87). To avoid experimental bias, donors of different ages were randomly spread across the sequencing lanes. Using the same blood draw, the study looked at two additional independent replicas of 1 million unique cDNA reads for two donors, one aged 18 to 29 and the other aged 80 or older.

From the cysteine through the phenylalanine, the CDR3 covers 13 amino acids. The CDR3 DNA has 39 bases and is translated from base 1. From the germline V gene, CDR1 is SGHRS and CDR2 is YFSETQ. V and J lose 0 bases and 7 bases, and a span of 11 bases separates them. Concerning this clonotype: It has no known antigen specificity. Nothing much larger sits one base from this clone, and base qualities are not available.

Libraries were made using 5' RACE. TCRdb lists the instrument as Illumina HiSeq 2500. A second PCR of about 6 to 11 cycles was run with a J-beta primer mix and a sample-barcoded 5' primer. A unique molecular identifier was introduced onto each TCR beta cDNA molecule by a template-switch 5' adaptor carrying 12 random nucleotides. At least 3 million CDR3-containing paired-end reads were obtained from each sample. First-strand cDNA was synthesized from all RNA with the Mint cDNA synthesis kit, primed by a TRBC-specific oligonucleotide. Following uracil-DNA glycosylase treatment, all cDNA underwent a first 18-cycle PCR with the universal primers M1SS and BC2_uni_R. In the authors' own workflow: Each sample was normalized by randomly selecting 1 million high-quality reads, each carrying a distinct molecular identifier. Reads with shared molecular identifiers were discarded instead of being binned into consensus sequences. MiTCR, set to a Q25 quality threshold and the strictest error-elimination algorithm, was used for CDR3 identification, clonotype clustering and error correction. A nonparametric unseen species model with Euler transformation was used to estimate lower-bound total TCR beta diversity. The public reads were run again by TCRdb, first through fastp at Q25 and then through MiXCR, and only productive beta chains were kept. Identical CDR3 protein sequences are pooled into one entry, listed with their most common genes and DNA. These V and J calls originate from TCRdb's pipeline instead of the authors' own analysis. The sample records about 580,000 distinct CDR3 sequences, around 48% of which are singletons. The ten largest clones take up 20% to 25% of the sample.

Systemically healthy Caucasian individuals from Russia, 39 in total and aged roughly 6 to 95 years, were included as donors. Each donor gave ten milliliters of peripheral blood, drawn into EDTA-treated Vacutainer tubes. Ficoll-Paque density-gradient centrifugation was used to isolate PBMCs, with at least 7 million obtained per sample. Total RNA was extracted from PBMCs with Trizol reagent, with at least 6 micrograms obtained per sample. Naive CD45RAhigh/CD27high T cell percentages were measured by flow cytometry on a PBMC aliquot from every donor. What the research found in general, with its limitations: Compared with the aged group, more naive CD4+ T cells, fewer expanded clones and increased TCR diversity were shown by the long-lived group, suggesting age selection. Total diversity estimates from one million sequenced T cells were considered lower bounds and underestimates. There was a strong correlation between observed TCR beta diversity and the percentage of naive T cells measured by flow cytometry. Because profiling used bulk unsorted PBMCs, naive and antigen-experienced compartments could not be compared conclusively. As age increased, observed TCR beta diversity per million T cells dropped in a roughly linear way, and a significant reduction was already evident by age 40. The CMV infection status of donors was not known, potentially confounding age-related changes in expanded clonotypes.

The sample comprised blood. The V and J segments used are TRBV5-1 and TRBJ2-7; too little of a D gene remains to name it. The source of this sequence is a man at least 80 years old in good health. At the DNA level, the sequence is TGCGCCAGCAGCTTGGGTTTGAACGGGGAGCAGTACTTC. Its product reads: CASSLGLNGEQYF.